This T cell receptor beta chain was documented in a study of blood T cell repertoires in COVID-19. Study in general: COVID-19 samples from acute and convalescent phases originated in the United States, Italy and Spain. From T cells, B-cell-depleted T cells, or PBMCs came the material, which was cDNA or gDNA.

Germline assignment: CDR1 LGHNA and CDR2 YNFKEQ. The ends were cut back, 4 bases at V and 2 bases at J, with 13 bases in the middle. This CDR3 has 15 residues. Per the study methods: Reference gene primer amplification gave estimated nucleated cell counts. The method was immunoSEQ multiplex PCR; TCRdb's version includes in-frame clones alone and lacks a portion of them. The DNA gave D and trimming, while V, J and clone size come from that table. The repertoire holds fewer than 75,000 clones, just over 85% seen once, with 6.9% in the top ten. The chain joins TRBV4-2 to TRBJ2-3; TRBD2 might be the D (5 bases). Sequencing was done on a sample of peripheral blood. This receptor was taken from a man over 45 with active COVID-19. CDR3 sequence (DNA): TGTGCCAGCAGCCTCCGACTAACGTCCACAGATACGCAGTATTTT. Residues: CASSLRLTSTDTQYF.